This record covers a single T cell receptor beta chain. Seattle cases were enrolled at active infection and followed longitudinally. V gave up 7 bases and J gave up 2 bases, with 11 bases separating them. Germline CDR1 reads SQVTM; CDR2 reads ANQGSEA. The CDR3 loop spans 12 amino acids. Source study methods: By means of reference gene primer amplification, nucleated cell counts were estimated. Generated by immunoSEQ multiplex PCR, the TCRdb table keeps only in-frame clones and is missing some. V, J and clone size were drawn from that table, and D and trimming were deduced from the DNA. Among 120,000 to 150,000 clones listed, 84% were seen once. The entry originates in a study of blood T cell repertoires in COVID-19. The overall study: Acute-phase and convalescent COVID-19 samples originated in the United States, Italy and Spain. The analysed material was cDNA or gDNA that came from T cells, B-cell-depleted T cells, or PBMCs.

Material: peripheral blood. The clonotype comes from a man younger than 40 with COVID-19, enrolled during active disease. The chain uses TRBV29-1 and TRBJ1-1, with D possibly TRBD1 on 5 matching bases. CDR3 region: CSGGRGNTEAFF. CDR3 DNA sequence: TGCAGCGGCGGGAGGGGCAACACTGAAGCTTTCTTT.